The rows below give T cell receptor beta chains drawn from one sample of a study of blood T cell repertoires in COVID-19. Profiling relied on immunoSEQ multiplex PCR, and the TCRdb table lists in-frame clones only, not all of them. The table shows approximately 250,000 clones, with roughly 88% occurring only once. Sequencing was carried out using PBMCs or T cells enriched from blood (not recorded which). The receptors originated from a woman in her forties with acute COVID-19. Each CDR3 is given with its conserved first and last residue. The order of the fields is V gene, clone size, D gene, J gene, CDR3 protein, CDR3 DNA. D genes are given only for firm matches. Clone sizes are given selectively: once, few, many, or a class where the clone is expanded.

v_call: TRBV28
clone_size: once
d_call: NA
j_call: TRBJ2-2
cdr3_aa: CASNLGGAGTGELFF
cdr3_nt: TGTGCCAGCAACCTAGGAGGGGCGGGCACCGGGGAGCTGTTTTTT

v_call: TRBV7-2
clone_size: NA
d_call: NA
j_call: TRBJ1-1
cdr3_aa: CASSLGGEVEAFF
cdr3_nt: TGTGCCAGCAGCTTAGGAGGCGAGGTTGAAGCTTTCTTT

v_call: TRBV25-1
clone_size: NA
d_call: NA
j_call: TRBJ1-5
cdr3_aa: CASSEQGSSQPQHF
cdr3_nt: TGTGCCAGCAGTGAGCAGGGGTCAAGTCAGCCCCAGCATTTT

v_call: TRBV10-3
clone_size: NA
d_call: NA
j_call: TRBJ1-1
cdr3_aa: CAISSRIGVNTEAFF
cdr3_nt: TGTGCCATCAGCTCCCGTATCGGGGTTAACACTGAAGCTTTCTTT

v_call: TRBV7-9
clone_size: NA
d_call: TRBD2
j_call: TRBJ2-1
cdr3_aa: CASSLKVLRELRGNEQFF
cdr3_nt: TGTGCCAGCAGCTTAAAAGTGTTGCGGGAGTTACGGGGCAATGAGCAGTTCTTC

v_call: TRBV3-1/TRBV3-2
clone_size: NA
d_call: NA
j_call: TRBJ2-5
cdr3_aa: CASSQVSAGETQYF
cdr3_nt: TGTGCCAGCAGCCAAGTATCTGCGGGAGAGACCCAGTACTTC

v_call: TRBV5-4
clone_size: NA
d_call: TRBD1
j_call: TRBJ2-5
cdr3_aa: CASMQGQRIETQYF
cdr3_nt: TGTGCCAGCATGCAGGGACAGCGCATCGAGACCCAGTACTTC

v_call: TRBV5-5
clone_size: NA
d_call: TRBD1
j_call: TRBJ1-2
cdr3_aa: CASSLGGQGHYGYTF
cdr3_nt: TGTGCCAGCAGCTTGGGAGGACAGGGACACTATGGCTACACCTTC

v_call: TRBV7-9
clone_size: NA
d_call: TRBD2
j_call: TRBJ2-1
cdr3_aa: CASSLVAGLASGEQFF
cdr3_nt: TGTGCCAGCAGCTTAGTAGCGGGACTAGCGTCTGGTGAGCAGTTCTTC

v_call: TRBV18
clone_size: NA
d_call: NA
j_call: TRBJ1-1
cdr3_aa: CASSLRLGADTEAFF
cdr3_nt: TGTGCCAGCTCACTACGCCTTGGGGCTGACACTGAAGCTTTCTTT

v_call: TRBV7-9
clone_size: few
d_call: NA
j_call: TRBJ1-3
cdr3_aa: CASSDSSGNTIYF
cdr3_nt: TGTGCCAGCAGCGACAGCTCTGGAAACACCATATATTTT

v_call: TRBV2
clone_size: NA
d_call: NA
j_call: TRBJ1-1
cdr3_aa: CASRQNTEAFF
cdr3_nt: TGTGCCAGCAGACAGAACACTGAAGCTTTCTTT

v_call: TRBV12-3/TRBV12-4
clone_size: NA
d_call: TRBD1
j_call: TRBJ1-1
cdr3_aa: CASSFTGGTEAFF
cdr3_nt: TGTGCCAGCAGTTTTACAGGGGGCACTGAAGCTTTCTTT

v_call: TRBV10-3
clone_size: NA
d_call: TRBD2
j_call: TRBJ2-6
cdr3_aa: CAISEFPGGIYSGANVLTF
cdr3_nt: TGTGCCATCAGTGAATTCCCGGGGGGAATATACTCTGGGGCCAACGTCCTGACTTTC

v_call: TRBV2
clone_size: NA
d_call: TRBD1
j_call: TRBJ1-6
cdr3_aa: CASSSDYRTGDLSPLHF
cdr3_nt: TGTGCCAGCAGTTCCGACTACCGGACAGGGGATCTTTCACCCCTCCACTTT

v_call: TRBV28
clone_size: NA
d_call: NA
j_call: TRBJ1-1
cdr3_aa: CASSPGARGAFF
cdr3_nt: TGTGCCAGCAGTCCTGGTGCCCGGGGGGCTTTCTTT

v_call: TRBV24-1
clone_size: NA
d_call: NA
j_call: TRBJ2-5
cdr3_aa: CATSAGQETQYF
cdr3_nt: TGTGCCACCAGTGCGGGGCAAGAGACCCAGTACTTC

v_call: TRBV6-1
clone_size: NA
d_call: NA
j_call: TRBJ2-1
cdr3_aa: CASSERGSSYNEQFF
cdr3_nt: TGTGCCAGCAGTGAAAGGGGAAGCTCCTACAATGAGCAGTTCTTC

v_call: TRBV7-2
clone_size: once
d_call: TRBD1
j_call: TRBJ1-4
cdr3_aa: CASSLRGGQTLVKLFF
cdr3_nt: TGTGCCAGCAGCCTACGGGGGGGACAGACATTAGTAAAACTGTTTTTT

v_call: TRBV19
clone_size: NA
d_call: NA
j_call: TRBJ1-1
cdr3_aa: CASRWSTEAFF
cdr3_nt: TGTGCCAGCAGATGGAGCACTGAAGCTTTCTTT

v_call: TRBV5-1
clone_size: few
d_call: TRBD1
j_call: TRBJ1-2
cdr3_aa: CASKESVEGGVGYTF
cdr3_nt: TGCGCCAGCAAGGAATCGGTAGAAGGGGGCGTTGGCTACACCTTC

v_call: TRBV5-6
clone_size: NA
d_call: TRBD1
j_call: TRBJ2-1
cdr3_aa: CATSGGTGYNEQFF
cdr3_nt: TGTGCCACCAGTGGAGGGACAGGGTACAATGAGCAGTTCTTC

v_call: TRBV9
clone_size: NA
d_call: NA
j_call: TRBJ1-2
cdr3_aa: CASSVGGESNYGYTF
cdr3_nt: TGTGCCAGCAGCGTAGGGGGGGAATCTAACTATGGCTACACCTTC

v_call: TRBV7-3
clone_size: NA
d_call: NA
j_call: TRBJ1-1
cdr3_aa: CASSPGGRDTAAFF
cdr3_nt: TGTGCCAGCAGTCCGGGGGGACGAGATACGGCAGCTTTCTTT